The clone carrying this T cell receptor beta chain appeared a few times. The antigen is undetermined. This sample stems from a study of cytomegalovirus exposure and HLA in healthy donors. General study findings and limits: In a later analysis, at a false discovery rate of 0.05, roughly 17,000 TCR beta sequences matched HLA alleles. In a later analysis, TCR beta V- and J-gene trimming showed a link to a missense DCLRE1C variant.

PCR employed 60 Vbeta and 13 Jbeta primers. Libraries were prepared by immunoSEQ multiplex PCR; TCRdb keeps only in-frame clonotypes and omits some of them. Altogether about 130,000 clones are present, roughly 9.6% being singletons, with the ten largest covering 6% to 7.5%. Looked up from germline, CDR1 is MNHNY and CDR2 is SVGAGI (reference sequence). The CDR3 has 14 amino acids. V dropped 6 bases and J dropped 0 bases, with 12 bases sitting between them. Input material: PBMCs. The chain couples TRBV6-6 to TRBJ2-7; D gene uncertain. This TCR derives from a woman in her forties in good health and CMV-seropositive. This CDR3 is CASSPLGYSYEQYF. Written as DNA, the CDR3 is TGTGCCAGCAGCCCTCTCGGGTACTCCTACGAGCAGTACTTC.